The 23 T cell receptor beta chains in this list originate from one sample, sequenced in a study of T cells in Graves' hyperthyroidism and ophthalmopathy. TCR beta CDR3 regions were amplified from RNA. The HTBI set primed first-round TCR CDR3 RT-PCR. One entry per CDR3 protein results from TCRdb running MiXCR on the multiplex PCR reads. The sample has 450,000 to 700,000 distinct CDR3 sequences, approximately 44% seen once. Sequencing was performed on peripheral blood or thyroid tissue (not recorded which). The receptors were gathered from a woman aged 18-29 years with Graves' hyperthyroidism.

This clonotype was seen only a few times. This sequence joins TRBV2 and TRBJ2-5; the D gene is possibly TRBD1 (5 bases). Trimming shortened V by 0 bases and J by 5 bases, and 13 bases separated the two germline ends. The CDR3 length is 15 residues. Germline V gives CDR1 SNHLY, CDR2 FYNNEI. The CDR3 loop is CASSEANGAWETQYF. The CDR3 DNA follows: TGTGCCAGCAGTGAAGCGAATGGGGCTTGGGAGACCCAGTACTTC.

V is TRBV2 and J is TRBJ2-6, with 11 positions matching TRBD2. The CDR3 loop spans 16 amino acids. J lost 0 bases, V lost 8 bases, and 3 bases had no gene match. Germline CDR1 and CDR2: SNHLY and FYNNEI. The CDR3, as DNA: TGTGCCAGCCAAACTAGCGGGAGCTCTGGGGCCAACGTCCTGACTTTC. Amino acids: CASQTSGSSGANVLTF.

Concerning this clonotype itself: Given a much more abundant clone one base away, this may be a read error. The chain recombines TRBV4-3 with TRBJ2-7; 13 positions match TRBD2. The CDR3 consists of 14 residues. The V segment lost 1 base and the J segment 9 bases; nucleotides outside the gene matches: 3. Germline V lookup: CDR1 LGHNA, CDR2 YSLEER. The CDR3 nucleotides read TGCGCCAGCAGCCAAGGACTAGCGGGAGGCGGGCAGTACTTC. Protein sequence: CASSQGLAGGGQYF.

The chain has TRBV2 and TRBJ2-3; TRBD1 might be the D (6 bases). V gave up 6 bases and J gave up 0 bases, with 10 bases separating them. The CDR3 runs to 14 residues. In germline, CDR1 is SNHLY, CDR2 FYNNEI. The CDR3: CASRPGHSTDTQYF. The CDR3 DNA sequence: TGTGCCAGCAGACCGGGACACAGCACAGATACGCAGTATTTT.

The chain joins TRBV7-8 to TRBJ1-4, with TRBD1 matching over 7 bases. Germline CDR1 is SGHVS and CDR2 is FQNEAQ. This CDR3 has 13 amino acids. The junction had 3 bases not matched to a gene; V was cut back by 5 bases and J by 6 bases. The CDR3, as DNA: TGTGCCAGCAGCCTCAGGGGGGATGAAAAACTGTTTTTT. Translating gives CASSLRGDEKLFF. The whole variable domain, remainder taken from reference TRBV7-8 and TRBJ1-4, is GAGVSQSPRYKVAKRGQDVALRCDPISGHVSLFWYQQALGQGPEFLTYFQNEAQLDKSGLPSDRFFAERPEGSVSTLKIQRTQQEDSAVYLCASSLRGDEKLFFGSGTQLSVL.

The chain couples TRBV7-7 to TRBJ2-5, with TRBD2 matching over 7 bases. Germline values: CDR1 SSHAT, CDR2 FNYEAQ (reference sequence). The CDR3 runs to 15 residues. CDR3 residues: CARDGTSVDQETQYF. In DNA form, the CDR3 reads TGTGCTAGAGATGGAACTAGCGTGGACCAAGAGACCCAGTACTTC.

This clonotype was seen a single time. V usage is TRBV29-1 and J usage is TRBJ1-4; D is possibly TRBD1 (6 bases). Germline V gene lookup returns CDR1 SQVTM and CDR2 ANQGSEA. V lost 4 bases to trimming and J lost 7 bases, with 16 bases between them. The length of the CDR3 is 14 residues. The CDR3 DNA reads TGCAGCGTTGGTAGGGAGGGGGTTCGTGAAAAACTGTTTTTT. This encodes CSVGREGVREKLFF.

The V and J genes are TRBV29-1 and TRBJ1-1; TRBD1 matches 8 bases. The germline V gene encodes CDR1 SQVTM and CDR2 ANQGSEA. After removal of 2 bases from V and 0 bases from J, the junction contained 5 bases not matched to a gene. This CDR3 spans 15 amino acids. The CDR3 sequence is CSVERPRGLNTEAFF. CDR3 sequence (DNA): TGCAGCGTTGAAAGGCCCAGGGGGCTGAACACTGAAGCTTTCTTT.

V and J are TRBV24-1 and TRBJ1-5; possibly TRBD1 for D (5 bases). V dropped 5 bases and J dropped 0 bases, with 13 bases sitting between them. The CDR3 has 16 amino acids. Germline assignment: CDR1 KGHDR and CDR2 SFDVKD. CDR3 protein: CATSARTGTSNQPQHF. CDR3 bases: TGTGCCACCAGTGCCAGAACCGGGACTAGCAATCAGCCCCAGCATTTT.

The chain employs TRBV7-3 and TRBJ2-5; 8 bases align to TRBD2. CDR1 and CDR2 from the germline V gene are SGHTA and FQGTGA. The CDR3 extends over 16 amino acids. V gave up 1 base and J gave up 5 bases; unmatched junction bases: 9. This CDR3 reads CASSLKVAGRNETQYF. DNA for the CDR3: TGTGCCAGCAGCTTAAAGGTAGCGGGACGCAATGAGACCCAGTACTTC.

This clonotype occurred a few times. The chain has TRBV10-3 and TRBJ2-1; TRBD2 aligns across 11 bases. V lost 3 bases to trimming and J lost 6 bases; unmatched junction nucleotides: 4. CDR3 length: 15 residues. In germline, CDR1 is ENHRY, CDR2 SYGVKD. In DNA, the CDR3 is TGTGCCATCAGTGAAGTAGGACTAGCGGGCAATGAGCAGTTCTTC. Protein product: CAISEVGLAGNEQFF.

This clonotype was counted ten times or more. This sequence joins TRBV11-2 and TRBJ1-4; 8 nucleotides align to TRBD1. The CDR3 spans 15 residues. V lost 3 bases and J lost 8; bases outside the gene matches: 8. Germline CDR1 reads SGHAT; CDR2 reads FQNNGV. CDR3 bases: TGTGCCAGCAGCTTCGGACAGGGTATAGGGGAAAAACTGTTTTTT. It yields the protein CASSFGQGIGEKLFF.

This clonotype was detected many times. The V call is TRBV13, the J call TRBJ1-6; D perhaps matches TRBD1 (5 bases). CDR3 length: 17 residues. The V and J ends lost 5 bases and 0 bases respectively, with 14 bases between them. CDR1 is PRHDT, CDR2 FYEKMQ, per germline (reference sequence). As DNA, the CDR3 is TGTGCCAGCAGCGGCCGGGACGGGAGCTCCTATAATTCACCCCTCCACTTT. This encodes CASSGRDGSSYNSPLHF. Full variable domain (outside the CDR3, taken from reference TRBV13 and TRBJ1-6): AAGVIQSPRHLIKEKRETATLKCYPIPRHDTVYWYQQGPGQDPQFLISFYEKMQSDKGSIPDRFSAQQFSDYHSELNMSSLELGDSALYFCASSGRDGSSYNSPLHFGNGTRLTVT.

The chain uses TRBV20-1 and TRBJ2-5; possibly TRBD2 for D (6 bases). Germline V CDR1 and CDR2: DFQATT, SNEGSKA (reference sequence). The CDR3 is made up of 16 amino acids. Trimming pared 4 bases from V and 0 bases from J, leaving 18 bases between. The chain's CDR3 is CSATGPAGGYQETQYF. The CDR3 nucleotides read TGCAGTGCTACGGGGCCAGCGGGCGGGTACCAAGAGACCCAGTACTTC.

This clonotype was detected many times. The V gene is TRBV5-1, the J gene TRBJ1-1; D may be TRBD1 (5 bases). The CDR3 totals 14 residues. With 3 bases removed from V and 3 bases from J, the gap between germline ends came to 12 bases. Germline lookup yields CDR1 SGHRS and CDR2 YFSETQ. The DNA of the CDR3 is TGCGCCAGCAGCTCGACAAAAGGGGACACTGAAGCTTTCTTT. Amino acid sequence: CASSSTKGDTEAFF.

Only a few counts were recorded for this clonotype. V is TRBV4-3 and J is TRBJ1-6; no clear D gene. V was clipped by 0 bases and J by 0 bases, with 12 bases between them. Germline V lookup: CDR1 LGHNA, CDR2 YSLEER. The CDR3 spans 18 residues. Here the CDR3 reads CASSQDYWISSYNSPLHF. The CDR3 bases are TGCGCCAGCAGCCAAGATTATTGGATAAGCTCCTATAATTCACCCCTCCACTTT.

As to this clonotype: A clone one base away is much larger, so this may be a read error. The chain is built from TRBV11-2 and TRBJ2-1, with D hard to call. Germline values: CDR1 SGHAT, CDR2 FQNNGV. Trimming took 2 bases from V and 10 from J, leaving 9 bases between them. CDR3 length: 12 amino acids. The CDR3 DNA follows: TGTGCCAGCAGCTTACTGAATTACGAGCAGTTCTTC. Translated, it gives CASSLLNYEQFF.

This clonotype was seen ten or more times. The chain is built from TRBV4-2 and TRBJ2-5; D unresolved. Trimming removed 0 bases from V and 4 bases from J, with 12 bases in between. CDR1 and CDR2 from the germline V gene are LGHNA and YNFKEQ. The CDR3 extends over 15 amino acids. The CDR3 protein is CASSQDRQDGETQYF. In DNA form, the CDR3 reads TGTGCCAGCAGCCAAGATCGCCAGGACGGAGAGACCCAGTACTTC.

With regard to this clonotype: One end of the junction varies from germline; a read error may be responsible. The chain employs TRBV12-3 or TRBV12-4 and TRBJ2-6; 10 bases map to TRBD1. This CDR3 is built from 13 residues. The CDR3 DNA is TGTGCCAGCAGTAGACAGGGGGCCGACGTCCTGACTTTC. The encoded protein is CASSRQGADVLTF.

This clonotype was counted at least ten times. The V and J genes are TRBV6-1 and TRBJ1-4, with D possibly matching TRBD1 (6 bases). Trimming shortened V by 4 bases and J by 7 bases, and 13 bases separated the two germline ends. Germline lookup yields CDR1 MNHNS and CDR2 SASEGT. The CDR3 spans 14 residues. This CDR3 is CASSGDIRGEKLFF. For the CDR3, the DNA is TGTGCCAGCAGTGGGGACATTCGGGGTGAAAAACTGTTTTTT.

This clonotype was seen repeatedly, ten times or more. This sequence joins TRBV19 and TRBJ1-2, with 7 bases matching TRBD1. This CDR3 is built from 14 residues. J lost 4 bases, V lost 6 bases, and 8 bases had no gene match. CDR1 is LNHDA, CDR2 SQIVND, per germline (reference sequence). The CDR3 region is CASSRQGFGYGYTF. The DNA for the CDR3 is TGTGCCAGTAGCCGACAGGGCTTCGGCTATGGCTACACCTTC. The full variable domain, rest sourced from reference TRBV19 and TRBJ1-2, is DGGITQSPKYLFRKEGQNVTLSCEQNLNHDAMYWYRQDPGQGLRLIYYSQIVNDFQKGDIAEGYSVSREKKESFPLTVTSAQKNPTAFYLCASSRQGFGYGYTFGSGTRLTVV.

This clonotype was recorded many times. The V gene is TRBV12-3 or TRBV12-4, the J gene TRBJ2-5; D is unresolved. The CDR3 is made up of 15 amino acids. The V and J ends lost 5 bases and 1 base respectively, with 14 bases between them. The CDR3 DNA sequence: TGTGCCAGCAGTCCCTGGGGTGGGTTCCAAGAGACCCAGTACTTC. This sequence encodes CASSPWGGFQETQYF.

This chain connects TRBV20-1 to TRBJ2-5; 8 nucleotides agree with TRBD2. The end of the DNA fits TRBJ2-1 better, so the J call may be wrong. The CDR3 is 13 residues long. The germline V gene encodes CDR1 DFQATT and CDR2 SNEGSKA (reference sequence). The CDR3 region is CSARIREGGEQFF. In DNA form, the CDR3 reads TGCAGTGCTAGAATCCGGGAGGGAGGTGAGCAGTTCTTC.